This TCR beta chain was sequenced during a study of T cell repertoires in aging, cancer and after chemotherapy. Study information: Six age groups, ranging from 30 or younger to 70 or older, included the donors. Over several months to years, re-sampled healthy donor repertoires clearly shared clones.

TCR beta rearrangements were amplified from peripheral blood genomic DNA. TRB rearrangements spanning V, D and J were amplified using mixed TRB-A/B primers. Each CDR3 protein gets one entry after TCRdb re-called the multiplex PCR reads with MiXCR. This repertoire shows roughly 9,100 distinct CDR3 sequences, 34% found once; its top ten account for 3.5%. The receptor comes from a human donor in good health. The sequenced sample consisted of blood.

The CDR3 here is CASSLGDLFSGNTIYF. CDR3 sequence (DNA): TGTGCCAGCAGTTTGGGGGACCTCTTCTCTGGAAACACCATATATTTT. The chain links TRBV28 to TRBJ1-3; D possibly corresponds to TRBD1 (5 bases). V was cut by 3 bases and J by 0 bases, with 12 bases left in between. The CDR3 runs 16 residues. Germline-derived CDR1 and CDR2 are MDHEN and SYDVKM.